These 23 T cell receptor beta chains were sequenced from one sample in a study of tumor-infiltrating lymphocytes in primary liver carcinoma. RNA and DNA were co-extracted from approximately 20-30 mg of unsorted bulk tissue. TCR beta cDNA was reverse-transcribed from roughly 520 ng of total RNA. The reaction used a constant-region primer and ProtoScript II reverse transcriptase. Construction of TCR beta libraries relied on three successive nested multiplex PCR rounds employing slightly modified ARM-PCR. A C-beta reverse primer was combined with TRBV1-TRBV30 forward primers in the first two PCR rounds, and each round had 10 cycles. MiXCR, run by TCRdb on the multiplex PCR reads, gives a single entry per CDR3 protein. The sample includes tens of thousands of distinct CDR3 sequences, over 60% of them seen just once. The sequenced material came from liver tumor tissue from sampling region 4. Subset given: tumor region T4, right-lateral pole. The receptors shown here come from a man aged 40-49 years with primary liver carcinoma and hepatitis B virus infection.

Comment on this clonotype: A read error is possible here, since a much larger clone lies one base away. Here the CDR3 reads CTSPSGRVAFF. The CDR3 coding sequence is TGTACCAGCCCCTCTGGGAGGGTAGCTTTCTTT. This chain joins TRBV21-1 and TRBJ1-1. TRBV21-1 is a known pseudogene. CDR3 length equals 11 residues.

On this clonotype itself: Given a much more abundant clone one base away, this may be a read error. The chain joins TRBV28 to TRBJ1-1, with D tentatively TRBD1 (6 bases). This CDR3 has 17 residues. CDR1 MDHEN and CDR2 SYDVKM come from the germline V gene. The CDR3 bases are TGTACCACCGTCGCCTATTATACCGGAACAGGGCGGTCTGAAGCTTTCTTT. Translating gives CTTVAYYTGTGRSEAFF. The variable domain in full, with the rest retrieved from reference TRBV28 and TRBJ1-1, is DVKVTQSSRYLVKRTGEKVFLECVQDMDHENMFWYRQDPGLGLRLIYFSYDVKMKEKGDIPEGYSVSREKKERFSLILESASTNQTSMYLCTTVAYYTGTGRSEAFFGQGTRLTVV.

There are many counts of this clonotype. CDR3 sequence: CASRVLGQGGGQPQHF. The CDR3 DNA reads as TGTGCCAGCAGGGTCCTCGGACAGGGTGGCGGTCAGCCCCAGCATTTT. V is TRBV6-6 and J is TRBJ1-5, with TRBD1 matching 8 bases. The V gene's germline CDR1 is MNHNY and CDR2 SVGAGI (reference sequence). The CDR3 contains 16 residues. The J segment lost 6 bases and the V segment lost 6 bases, leaving 13 bases of the junction unmatched.

The CDR3 DNA reads as TGCGCCAGCAGCCAATCCGAGGCTAGCGGTGACATTGAGCAGTTCTTC. Its protein product is CASSQSEASGDIEQFF. The rearrangement links TRBV4-1 to TRBJ2-1; 7 bases agree with TRBD2. Trimming cost V 2 bases and J 9 bases; bases outside gene matches: 13. In germline, CDR1 is MGHRA, CDR2 YSYEKL. CDR3 length: 16 residues.

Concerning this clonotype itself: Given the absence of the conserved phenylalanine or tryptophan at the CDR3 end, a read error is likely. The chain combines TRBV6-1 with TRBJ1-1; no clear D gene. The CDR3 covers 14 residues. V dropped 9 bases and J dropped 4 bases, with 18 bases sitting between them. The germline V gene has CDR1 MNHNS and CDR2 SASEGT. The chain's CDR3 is CARRPSGPGTEAFL. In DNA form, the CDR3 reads TGTGCCAGAAGACCCTCCGGACCGGGCACTGAAGCTTTCCTT.

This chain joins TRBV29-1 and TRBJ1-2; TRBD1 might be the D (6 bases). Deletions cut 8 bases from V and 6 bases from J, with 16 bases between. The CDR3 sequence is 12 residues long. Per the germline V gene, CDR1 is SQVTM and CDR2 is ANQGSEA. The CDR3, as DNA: TGCAGCTCGCGGAGGGGGGGGGATGGCTACACCTTC. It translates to CSSRRGGDGYTF.

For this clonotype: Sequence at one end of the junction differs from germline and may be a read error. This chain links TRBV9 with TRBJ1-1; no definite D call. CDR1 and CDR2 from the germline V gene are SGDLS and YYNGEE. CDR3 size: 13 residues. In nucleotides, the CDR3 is TGTGCCAGCAGGGTAGGGCCGGGGAATGAAGCTTTCTTT. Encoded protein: CASRVGPGNEAFF.

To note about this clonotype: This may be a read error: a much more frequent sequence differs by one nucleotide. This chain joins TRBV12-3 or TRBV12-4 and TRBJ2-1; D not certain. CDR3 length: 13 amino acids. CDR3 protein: CASSHRPYNEQLF. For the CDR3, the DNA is TGTGCCAGCAGCCATAGGCCCTACAATGAGCAGTTATTC.

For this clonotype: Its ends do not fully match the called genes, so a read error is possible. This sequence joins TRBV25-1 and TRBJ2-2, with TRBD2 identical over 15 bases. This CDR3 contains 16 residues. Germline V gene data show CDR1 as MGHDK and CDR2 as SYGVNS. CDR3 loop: CANKGLAGGKTGELLF. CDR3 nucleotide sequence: TGTGCCAACAAAGGACTAGCGGGAGGGAAGACCGGGGAGCTGCTCTTT.

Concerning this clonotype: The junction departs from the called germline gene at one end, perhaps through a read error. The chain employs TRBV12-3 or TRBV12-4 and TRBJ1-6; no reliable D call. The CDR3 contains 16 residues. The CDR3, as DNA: TGTGTCAGCAGTCCCAGGATCGGCTCCTATAATTCACCCCTTCACTTT. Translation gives CVSSPRIGSYNSPLHF.

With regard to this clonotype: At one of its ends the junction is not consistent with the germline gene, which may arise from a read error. CDR3 in DNA: TGCGCCAGCAGCCACCTCGTAACGGGACAGGGGGCGATTAGCTCCTACAACGAGCAGTTCTTC. Amino acid sequence: CASSHLVTGQGAISSYNEQFF. V is TRBV4-2 and J is TRBJ2-1, with 12 bases matching TRBD1. The CDR3 runs 21 residues. The germline CDR1 and CDR2 sequences are LGHNA and YNFKEQ.

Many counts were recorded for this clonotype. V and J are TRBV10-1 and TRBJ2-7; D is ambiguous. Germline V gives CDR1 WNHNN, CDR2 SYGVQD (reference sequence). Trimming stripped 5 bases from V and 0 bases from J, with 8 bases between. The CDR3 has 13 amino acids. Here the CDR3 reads CASSQSLSYEQYF. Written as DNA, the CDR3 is TGCGCCAGCAGTCAAAGTCTCTCCTACGAGCAGTACTTC.

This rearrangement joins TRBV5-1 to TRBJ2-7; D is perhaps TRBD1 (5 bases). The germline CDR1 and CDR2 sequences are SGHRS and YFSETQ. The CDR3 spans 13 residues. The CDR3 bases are TGCGCCAGCCGAGAAGGGGCCTCCTACGAGAAGTACGTC. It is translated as CASREGASYEKYV.

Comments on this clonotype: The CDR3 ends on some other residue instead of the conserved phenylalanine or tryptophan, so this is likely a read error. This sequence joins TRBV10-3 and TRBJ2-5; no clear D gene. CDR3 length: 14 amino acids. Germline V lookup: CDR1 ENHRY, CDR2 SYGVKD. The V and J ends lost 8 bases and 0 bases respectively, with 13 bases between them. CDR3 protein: CAICPRADQETQYS. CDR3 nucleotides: TGTGCCATCTGTCCCCGGGCGGACCAAGAGACCCAGTACTCC.

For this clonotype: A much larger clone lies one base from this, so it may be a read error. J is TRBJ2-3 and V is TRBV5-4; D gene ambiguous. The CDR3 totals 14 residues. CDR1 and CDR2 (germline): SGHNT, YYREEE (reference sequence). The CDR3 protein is CASSTYSSTYTQYF. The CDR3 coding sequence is TGTGCCAGCAGCACCTATTCCAGCACATATACGCAGTATTTT.

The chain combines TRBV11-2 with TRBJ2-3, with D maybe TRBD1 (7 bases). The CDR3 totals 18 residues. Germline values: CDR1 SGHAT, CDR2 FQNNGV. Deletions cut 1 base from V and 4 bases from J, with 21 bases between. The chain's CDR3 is CASSLGLFRGVAPDTQYF. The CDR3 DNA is TGTGCCAGCAGCTTAGGTCTTTTCAGGGGGGTCGCCCCAGATACGCAGTATTTT. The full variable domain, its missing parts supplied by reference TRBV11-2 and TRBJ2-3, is EAGVAQSPRYKIIEKRQSVAFWCNPISGHATLYWYQQILGQGPKLLIQFQNNGVVDDSQLPKDRFSAERLKGVDSTLKIQPAKLEDSAVYLCASSLGLFRGVAPDTQYFGPGTRLTVL.

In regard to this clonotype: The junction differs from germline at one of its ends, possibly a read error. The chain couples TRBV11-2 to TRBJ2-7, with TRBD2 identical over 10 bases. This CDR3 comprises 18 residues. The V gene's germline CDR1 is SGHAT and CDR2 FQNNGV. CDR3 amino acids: CACSLSVGRAGGGYEQYF. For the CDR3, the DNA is TGTGCCTGCAGCTTATCTGTTGGACGAGCGGGAGGGGGGTACGAGCAGTACTTC.

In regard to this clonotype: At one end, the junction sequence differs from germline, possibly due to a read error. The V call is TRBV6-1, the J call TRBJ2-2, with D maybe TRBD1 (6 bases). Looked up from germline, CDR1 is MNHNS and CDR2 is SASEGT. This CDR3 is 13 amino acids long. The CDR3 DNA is TGTGCCAGCAATGAACACGGAGCAGGGGAACTGTTTTTT. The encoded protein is CASNEHGAGELFF.

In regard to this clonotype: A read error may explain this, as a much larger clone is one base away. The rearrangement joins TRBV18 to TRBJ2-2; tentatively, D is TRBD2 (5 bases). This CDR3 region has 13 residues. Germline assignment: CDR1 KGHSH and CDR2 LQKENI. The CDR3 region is CASSPPNTGEQFF. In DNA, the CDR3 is TGTGCCAGCTCACCACCGAACACCGGGGAGCAGTTTTTT.

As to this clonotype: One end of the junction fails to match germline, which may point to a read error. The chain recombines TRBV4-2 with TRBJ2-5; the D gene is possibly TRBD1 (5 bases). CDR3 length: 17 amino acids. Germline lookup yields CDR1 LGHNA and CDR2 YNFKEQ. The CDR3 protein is CANSPRVDSTGYNEQLF. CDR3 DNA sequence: TGTGCCAACAGCCCTCGTGTTGACAGCACAGGCTACAATGAGCAGTTATTC.

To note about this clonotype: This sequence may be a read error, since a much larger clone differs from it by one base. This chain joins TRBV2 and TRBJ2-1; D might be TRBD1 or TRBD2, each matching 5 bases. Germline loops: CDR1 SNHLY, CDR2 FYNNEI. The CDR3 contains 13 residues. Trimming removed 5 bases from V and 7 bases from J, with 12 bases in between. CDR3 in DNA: TGTGCCAGCAGTCGGGACCAGGAGAATGAGCAGTTCTTC. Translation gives CASSRDQENEQFF.

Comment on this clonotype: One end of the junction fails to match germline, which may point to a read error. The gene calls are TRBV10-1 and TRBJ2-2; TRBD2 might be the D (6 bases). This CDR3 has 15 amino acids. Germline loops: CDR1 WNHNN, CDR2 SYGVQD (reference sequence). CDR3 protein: CVSSEGGANTGELFF. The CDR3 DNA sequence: TGCGTCAGCAGTGAAGGCGGGGCGAACACCGGGGAGCTGTTTTTT.

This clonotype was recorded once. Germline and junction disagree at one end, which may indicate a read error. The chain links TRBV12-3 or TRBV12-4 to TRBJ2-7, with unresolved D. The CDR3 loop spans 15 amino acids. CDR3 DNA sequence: TGTGCCGGCAGTCCCACCGCTCTACTTTCCTACGAGCAGTATTTC. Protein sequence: CAGSPTALLSYEQYF.